One and the same sample provided the 27 T cell receptor beta chains below, sequenced in a study of T cells in Graves' hyperthyroidism and ophthalmopathy. It was RNA transcripts that yielded the amplified TCR beta CDR3 regions. HTBI primers were used for first-round RT-PCR of the TCR CDR3. TCRdb recomputed calls from the multiplex PCR reads with MiXCR, one row per CDR3 protein. This sample has 450,000 to 550,000 distinct CDR3 sequences, with roughly a quarter found just once. Sequencing used blood. The receptor source for this set is a woman aged 25 to 39 with Graves' ophthalmopathy.

This clonotype was counted once. V gene TRBV9 combines with J gene TRBJ1-5; 7 bases agree with TRBD1. After removal of 0 bases from V and 0 bases from J, the junction contained 21 bases not matched to a gene. This CDR3 is built from 22 residues. CDR1 is SGDLS, CDR2 YYNGEE, per germline. The CDR3 sequence is CASSVAELFDRDRCYSNQPQHF. The CDR3 DNA sequence: TGTGCCAGCAGCGTAGCTGAACTTTTTGACCGGGACAGATGTTATAGCAATCAGCCCCAGCATTTT.

This clonotype was seen at least ten times. Given a much more abundant clone one base away, this may be a read error. This chain links TRBV6-1 with TRBJ1-2, with D unclear. Deletions cut 1 base from V and 4 bases from J, with 4 bases between. The CDR3 loop spans 12 amino acids. Germline lookup yields CDR1 MNHNS and CDR2 SASEGT. The CDR3 coding sequence is TGTGCCAGCAGTGAAGGGGTCTATGGCTACACCTTC. This sequence encodes CASSEGVYGYTF.

This clonotype was counted at least ten times. The chain links TRBV6-5 to TRBJ1-5, with no clear D. The CDR3 runs 13 residues. The V end lost 7 bases, the J end lost 7 bases, and 14 bases lay between the germline ends. CDR1 is MNHEY and CDR2 is SVGAGI in the germline V gene. The CDR3 DNA sequence: TGTGCCAGCACCTCGGCGGCGGGGCAGCCCCAGCATTTT. Its protein product is CASTSAAGQPQHF.

The table lists this clonotype with many counts. CDR3 sequence (DNA): TGCAGTGGAAGAGGGCGGGGGGAGTACGAGCAGTACTTC. As protein: CSGRGRGEYEQYF. The chain is built from TRBV20-1 and TRBJ2-7, with 8 bases aligning to TRBD2. The junction had 9 bases not matched to a gene; V was cut back by 7 bases and J by 4 bases. The CDR3 covers 13 residues. In germline, CDR1 is DFQATT, CDR2 SNEGSKA (reference sequence).

This clonotype turned up a few times. This chain uses TRBV18 with TRBJ1-1; 8 bases match TRBD1. CDR1 is KGHSH, CDR2 LQKENI, per germline. V lost 8 bases, J lost 1 base, and 12 bases stayed unmatched. The CDR3 is made up of 16 amino acids. The CDR3 loop reads CASRGSPGTGNTEAFF. DNA for the CDR3: TGTGCCAGCCGAGGGTCGCCCGGGACAGGGAACACTGAAGCTTTCTTT.

This clonotype was seen many times. The chain uses TRBV7-8 and TRBJ2-6; D is ambiguous. Germline lookup yields CDR1 SGHVS and CDR2 FQNEAQ. V lost 2 bases, J lost 0 bases, and 14 bases lay in between. The CDR3 contains 18 residues. The CDR3 reads CASSLRGLDLSGANVLTF. DNA for the CDR3: TGTGCCAGCAGCTTACGCGGTTTGGACCTCTCTGGGGCCAACGTCCTGACTTTC.

Details on this clonotype: The junction shows a germline mismatch at one end, possibly a read error. The chain recombines TRBV28 with TRBJ1-2, with TRBD1 matching 11 bases. This CDR3 comprises 14 residues. CDR1 and CDR2 from the germline V gene are MDHEN and SYDVKM. CDR3 nucleotides: TGTGCCAGCAGTCGACGGACAGGGGGCTATGGCTGCACCTTC. Translating it yields CASSRRTGGYGCTF.

This clonotype has just a few counts. The gene calls are TRBV6-1 and TRBJ1-2; possibly TRBD1 for D (6 bases). This CDR3 is 15 amino acids long. CDR1 is MNHNS and CDR2 is SASEGT in the germline V gene. Trimming pared 4 bases from V and 10 bases from J, leaving 22 bases between. This CDR3 reads CASSVTGFARSVYTF. CDR3 bases: TGTGCCAGCAGTGTCACAGGGTTCGCGAGAAGCGTCTACACCTTC.

This clonotype was seen ten or more times. This sequence joins TRBV12-3 or TRBV12-4 and TRBJ1-2; D is undetermined. The CDR3 contains 14 residues. Trimming pared 7 bases from V and 6 bases from J, leaving 18 bases between. CDR3 protein: CASNRVLSGNGYTF. The CDR3 nucleotides read TGTGCCAGCAACCGGGTTTTGTCGGGTAATGGCTACACCTTC.

The V call is TRBV27, the J call TRBJ1-2, with 12 bases lining up with TRBD1. Trimming took 3 bases from V and 6 from J; bases not matched to a gene: 5. Germline V CDR1 and CDR2: MNHEY, SMNVEV (reference sequence). This CDR3 spans 15 amino acids. The CDR3 nucleotides read TGTGCCAGCAGTTTGAGGGACAGGGGGCTGAATGGCTACACCTTC. This translates into CASSLRDRGLNGYTF.

This clonotype appeared many times. This chain uses TRBV12-5 with TRBJ1-2; D remains ambiguous. CDR1 LGHNT and CDR2 FRNRAP come from the germline V gene. This CDR3 contains 11 residues. Trimming removed 3 bases at V and 4 bases at J, with 3 bases between. CDR3 region: CASGFLYGYTF. CDR3 bases: TGTGCTAGTGGTTTCCTCTATGGCTACACCTTC.

This clonotype was seen a handful of times. The chain uses TRBV6-5 and TRBJ2-5; 11 bases agree with TRBD2. The CDR3 extends over 15 amino acids. Trimming removed 4 bases from V and 5 bases from J; junction bases left unmatched: 6. CDR1 and CDR2 from the germline V gene are MNHEY and SVGAGI. CDR3 DNA sequence: TGTGCCAGCAGTTTACTAGCGGGGGATCTTGAGACCCAGTACTTC. It yields the protein CASSLLAGDLETQYF.

The chain has TRBV5-8 and TRBJ2-7; TRBD1 agrees at 10 bases. The CDR3 spans 15 residues. Per germline, CDR1 SGHTS and CDR2 YDEGEE. Losses at the gene ends were 4 bases for V and 5 bases for J; bases not matched to a gene: 9. The CDR3 nucleotides are TGTGCCAGCAGCCTAGGGACAGGGGCACTAGACGAGCAGTACTTC. This translates into CASSLGTGALDEQYF. Full variable domain (rest looked up from reference TRBV5-8 and TRBJ2-7): EAGVTQSPTHLIKTRGQQATLRCSPISGHTSVYWYQQALGLGLQFLLWYDEGEERNRGNFPPRFSGRQFPNYSSELNVNALELEDSALYLCASSLGTGALDEQYFGPGTRLTVT.

The sample holds many counts of this clonotype. V is TRBV4-1 and J is TRBJ1-3; D gene unclear. Germline CDR1 MGHRA, CDR2 YSYEKL. The CDR3 is made up of 13 amino acids. Deletions cut 5 bases from V and 4 bases from J, with 9 bases between. In DNA, the CDR3 is TGCGCCAGCAGCGAATTGAGGGGAAACACCATATATTTT. Translated: CASSELRGNTIYF.

This chain joins TRBV28 and TRBJ1-1; 7 positions agree with TRBD1. The CDR3 is 14 residues long. V shed 6 bases, J shed 1 base, and the junction held 5 bases outside the gene matches. Germline lookup yields CDR1 MDHEN and CDR2 SYDVKM. CDR3 region: CASRTGQWNTEAFF. The CDR3 bases are TGTGCCAGCAGGACGGGACAGTGGAACACTGAAGCTTTCTTT.

This clonotype was detected ten times or more. The chain combines TRBV7-8 with TRBJ2-5; the D gene is possibly TRBD2 (5 bases). Deletions cut 4 bases from V and 0 bases from J, with 21 bases between. The germline CDR1 and CDR2 sequences are SGHVS and FQNEAQ. The CDR3 totals 18 residues. As DNA, the CDR3 is TGTGCCAGCAGCTCCTTACGGGCTAGCAACGTGTACCAAGAGACCCAGTACTTC. Its translation is CASSSLRASNVYQETQYF.

This clonotype was seen ten or more times. The V and J genes are TRBV6-2 or TRBV6-3 and TRBJ2-5; D is possibly TRBD2 (6 bases). Between the trimmed V and J ends, which lost 2 bases and 2 bases, there was a span of 15 bases. CDR3 length equals 16 residues. Germline V CDR1 and CDR2: MNHEY, SVGEGT. The CDR3 loop reads CASSYGGGDEQETQYF. The CDR3 nucleotides are TGTGCCAGCAGTTACGGAGGAGGGGACGAACAAGAGACCCAGTACTTC.

This clonotype was detected a few times. This chain joins TRBV6-2 or TRBV6-3 and TRBJ1-1; a possible D gene is TRBD1 (6 bases). Per germline, CDR1 MNHEY and CDR2 SVGEGT. CDR3 length: 14 residues. The ends were cut back, 8 bases at V and 4 bases at J, with 17 bases in the middle. CDR3 amino acids: CASDLGASGTEAFF. As DNA, the CDR3 is TGTGCCAGCGACTTGGGGGCTTCGGGCACTGAAGCTTTCTTT.

The chain recombines TRBV6-1 with TRBJ1-2, with 10 nucleotides matching TRBD1. The CDR3 loop spans 16 amino acids. Germline-derived CDR1 and CDR2 are MNHNS and SASEGT. Trimming removed 4 bases from V and 3 bases from J; junction bases left unmatched: 8. CDR3 nucleotides: TGTGCCAGCAGTGGGAACTCGGGACAGGGGTACTATGGCTACACCTTC. Protein: CASSGNSGQGYYGYTF.

This clonotype was recorded at least ten times. The chain joins TRBV20-1 to TRBJ2-7; D tentatively reads TRBD1 or TRBD2 (6 bases each). The germline CDR1 and CDR2 sequences are DFQATT and SNEGSKA (reference sequence). Trimming pared 6 bases from V and 2 bases from J, leaving 11 bases between. The CDR3 is made up of 12 amino acids. The CDR3 is CSAPGAAYEQYF. CDR3 coding DNA: TGCAGTGCCCCGGGGGCCGCCTACGAGCAGTACTTC.

This clonotype has ten or more counts. This rearrangement joins TRBV6-2 or TRBV6-3 to TRBJ2-7, with D possibly being TRBD1 (6 bases). V dropped 6 bases and J dropped 0 bases, with 12 bases sitting between them. Germline assignment: CDR1 MNHEY and CDR2 SVGEGT. This CDR3 region has 14 residues. For the CDR3, the DNA is TGTGCCAGCAGCCCTGACAGGATCTCCTACGAGCAGTACTTC. Amino acids: CASSPDRISYEQYF.

This clonotype has at least ten counts. J is TRBJ1-2 and V is TRBV20-1; D not certain. Looked up from germline, CDR1 is DFQATT and CDR2 is SNEGSKA (reference sequence). This CDR3 has 13 amino acids. V was clipped by 4 bases and J by 1 base, with 10 bases between them. The CDR3 coding sequence is TGCAGTGCTAATATCCAGTTTAACTATGGCTACACCTTC. It specifies CSANIQFNYGYTF.

This clonotype was recorded at least ten times. The chain combines TRBV2 with TRBJ1-6, with TRBD1 identical over 9 bases. V was pared by 4 bases and J by 9 bases, with 7 bases of the junction left unmatched. The CDR3 has 15 residues. Germline lookup yields CDR1 SNHLY and CDR2 FYNNEI. The DNA for the CDR3 is TGTGCCAGCAGTGGGACAGGGGAGTTTAGTTCACCCCTCCACTTT. Encoded protein: CASSGTGEFSSPLHF. Complete variable domain (other parts from reference TRBV2 and TRBJ1-6): EPEVTQTPSHQVTQMGQEVILRCVPISNHLYFYWYRQILGQKVEFLVSFYNNEISEKSEIFDDQFSVERPDGSNFTLKIRSTKLEDSAMYFCASSGTGEFSSPLHFGNGTRLTVT.

J is TRBJ1-2 and V is TRBV15; D ambiguous. The germline V and J ends were trimmed by 1 base and 2 bases, with 11 bases remaining between them. CDR1 and CDR2 from the germline V gene are LNHNV and YYDKDF (reference sequence). The CDR3 has 15 amino acids. The CDR3, as DNA: TGTGCCACCAGCAGAGCGCCGGCAAGGAACTATGGCTACACCTTC. This codes for CATSRAPARNYGYTF.

This clonotype was recorded at least ten times. The chain employs TRBV11-2 and TRBJ1-5; the match to TRBD1 covers 10 bases. The CDR3 extends over 17 amino acids. Germline V CDR1 and CDR2: SGHAT, FQNNGV. Unmatched junction bases numbered 9, after V lost 5 bases and J lost 2 bases. CDR3 coding DNA: TGTGCCAGCAGCGCGGGGACAGGGGTGGAGGGCAATCAGCCCCAGCATTTT. It codes for CASSAGTGVEGNQPQHF.

This clonotype has ten or more counts. This sequence joins TRBV28 and TRBJ1-1, with D possibly TRBD1 on 5 matching bases. V gave up 5 bases and J gave up 5 bases, with 12 bases separating them. CDR3 length: 13 residues. The germline V gene has CDR1 MDHEN and CDR2 SYDVKM. Here the CDR3 reads CASSMRGLTEAFF. CDR3 DNA: TGTGCCAGCAGTATGAGGGGACTGACTGAAGCTTTCTTT.

This clonotype turned up a few times. V usage is TRBV28 and J usage is TRBJ1-5, with TRBD1 matching over 8 bases. The CDR3 is 17 residues long. Germline V gene sequence: CDR1 MDHEN, CDR2 SYDVKM. J lost 0 bases, V lost 3 bases, and 7 bases had no gene match. The CDR3, as DNA: TGTGCCAGCAGTTTCTGGGACAGGCACTTTAGCAATCAGCCCCAGCATTTT. Translated: CASSFWDRHFSNQPQHF.